Listed here is a single T cell receptor (beta chain). The target antigen is unknown. Starting from 400 to 500 ng of total RNA, TCR beta cDNA was produced with a primer in the constant region. The TCR beta library was amplified through three nested multiplex PCR rounds in a modified ARM-PCR procedure. Forward primers for TRBV1-TRBV30 and a C-beta reverse primer served the first two PCR rounds, at around 9 cycles each. TCRdb re-analysed the multiplex PCR reads in MiXCR, keeping a single row per CDR3 protein. The sample has 250,000 to 350,000 distinct CDR3 sequences, 50% to 60% seen once. Germline CDR1 and CDR2: PRHDT and FYEKMQ (reference sequence). The V end lost 11 bases, the J end lost 4 bases, and 23 bases lay between the germline ends. The CDR3 is made up of 15 amino acids. The data belong to a study of tumor-infiltrating lymphocytes in primary liver carcinoma. It was unsorted whole blood that yielded blood RNA, and germline DNA was also extracted. Patients in the cohort were treatment-naive and living with chronic HBV infection.

General observations from the study: Relative to tumor region pairs, the tumor-adjacent and tumor-blood pairs showed overlap that was lower.

The V and J genes are TRBV13 and TRBJ1-1; D is perhaps TRBD1 (6 bases). Source material: peripheral blood. The TCR sequence derives from a woman aged 30 to 39 with primary liver carcinoma and hepatitis B virus infection. DNA for the CDR3: TGTGCCTCCCGGCGGAGGGGGGATCGTACCACTGAAGCTTTCTTT. Protein sequence: CASRRRGDRTTEAFF.